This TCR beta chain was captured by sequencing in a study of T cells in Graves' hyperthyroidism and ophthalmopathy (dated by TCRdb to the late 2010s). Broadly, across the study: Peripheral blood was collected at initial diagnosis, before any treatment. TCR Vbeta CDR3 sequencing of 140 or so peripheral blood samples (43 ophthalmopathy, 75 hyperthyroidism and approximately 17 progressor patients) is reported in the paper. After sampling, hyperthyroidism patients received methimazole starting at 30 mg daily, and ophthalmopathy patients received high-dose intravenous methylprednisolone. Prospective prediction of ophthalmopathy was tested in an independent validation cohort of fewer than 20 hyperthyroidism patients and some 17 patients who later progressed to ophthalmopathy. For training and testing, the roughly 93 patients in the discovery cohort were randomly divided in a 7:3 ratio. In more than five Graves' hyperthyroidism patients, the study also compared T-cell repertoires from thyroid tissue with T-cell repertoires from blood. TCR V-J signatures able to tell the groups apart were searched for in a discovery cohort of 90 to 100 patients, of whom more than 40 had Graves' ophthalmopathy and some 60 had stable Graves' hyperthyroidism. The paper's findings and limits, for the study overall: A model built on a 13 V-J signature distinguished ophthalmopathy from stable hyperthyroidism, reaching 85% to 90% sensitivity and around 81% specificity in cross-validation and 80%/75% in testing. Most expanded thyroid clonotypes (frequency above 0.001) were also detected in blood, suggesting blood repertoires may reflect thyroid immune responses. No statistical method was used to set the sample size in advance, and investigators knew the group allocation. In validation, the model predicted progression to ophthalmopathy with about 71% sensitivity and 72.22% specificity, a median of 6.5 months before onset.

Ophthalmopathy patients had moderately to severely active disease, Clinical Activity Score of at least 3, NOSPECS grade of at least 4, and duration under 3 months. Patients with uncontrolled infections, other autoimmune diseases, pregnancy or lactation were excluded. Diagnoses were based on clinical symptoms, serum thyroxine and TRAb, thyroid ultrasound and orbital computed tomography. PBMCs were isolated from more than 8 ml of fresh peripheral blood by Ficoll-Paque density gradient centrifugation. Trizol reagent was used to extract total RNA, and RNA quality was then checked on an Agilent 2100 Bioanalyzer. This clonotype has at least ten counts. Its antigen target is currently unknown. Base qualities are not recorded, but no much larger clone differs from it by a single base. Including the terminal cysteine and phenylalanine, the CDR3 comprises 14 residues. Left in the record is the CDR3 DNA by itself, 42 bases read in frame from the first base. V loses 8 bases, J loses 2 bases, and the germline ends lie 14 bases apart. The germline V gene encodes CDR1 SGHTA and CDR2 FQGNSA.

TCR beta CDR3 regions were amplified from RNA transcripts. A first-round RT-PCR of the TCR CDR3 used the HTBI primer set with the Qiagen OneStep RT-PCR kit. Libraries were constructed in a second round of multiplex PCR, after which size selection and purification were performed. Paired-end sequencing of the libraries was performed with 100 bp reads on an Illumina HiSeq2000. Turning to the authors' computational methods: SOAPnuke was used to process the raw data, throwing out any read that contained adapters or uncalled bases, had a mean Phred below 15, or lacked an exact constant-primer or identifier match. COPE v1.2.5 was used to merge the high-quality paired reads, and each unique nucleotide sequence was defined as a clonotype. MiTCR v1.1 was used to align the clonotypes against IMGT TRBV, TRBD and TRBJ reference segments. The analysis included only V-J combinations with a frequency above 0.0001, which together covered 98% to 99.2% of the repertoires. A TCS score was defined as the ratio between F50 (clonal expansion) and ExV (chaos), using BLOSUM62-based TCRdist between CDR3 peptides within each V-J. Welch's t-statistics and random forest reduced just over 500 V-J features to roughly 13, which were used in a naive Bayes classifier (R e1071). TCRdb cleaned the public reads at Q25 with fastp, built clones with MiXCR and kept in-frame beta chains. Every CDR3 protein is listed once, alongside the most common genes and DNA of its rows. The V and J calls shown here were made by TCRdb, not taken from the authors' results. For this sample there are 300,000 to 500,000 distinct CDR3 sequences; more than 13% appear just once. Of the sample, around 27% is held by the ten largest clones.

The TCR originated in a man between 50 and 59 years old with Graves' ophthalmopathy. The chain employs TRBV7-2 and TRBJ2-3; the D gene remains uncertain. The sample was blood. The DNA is TGTGCCAGCTACCCGGGCCCCGACACAGATACGCAGTATTTT. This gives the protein CASYPGPDTDTQYF.